One sample yielded the 10 T cell receptor beta chains listed below, sequenced in a study of T cells after yellow fever vaccination. TCRdb reprocessed the 5' RACE reads with MiXCR, giving one entry per CDR3 protein. The sample shows around 320,000 distinct CDR3 sequences, around 10% of them seen only once. Sequences were derived from CD4+ T cells sorted from PBMCs, sampled 45 days after the yellow fever booster vaccination. The receptor source for this set is a man in his late teens or twenties who received the YFV17D yellow fever vaccine.

V gene TRBV15 combines with J gene TRBJ1-1, with 9 bases fitting TRBD1. J was trimmed by 1 base and V by 2 bases; bases with no gene match: 11. The CDR3 sequence is 18 residues long. In germline, CDR1 is LNHNV, CDR2 YYDKDF (reference sequence). For the CDR3, the DNA is TGTGCCACCAGCAGAACGGACAGGGGATCAGGTTGGAACACTGAAGCTTTCTTT. Encoded protein: CATSRTDRGSGWNTEAFF.

This clonotype has a handful of counts. The chain employs TRBV19 and TRBJ1-5; possible D gene TRBD1, 5 bases. V shed 3 bases and J shed 2 bases, with 8 bases lying between them. Germline loops: CDR1 LNHDA, CDR2 SQIVND (reference sequence). This CDR3 is built from 14 residues. CDR3 in DNA: TGTGCCAGTAGTATGATGGGGGGCAATCAGCCCCAGCATTTT. Its protein product is CASSMMGGNQPQHF.

Note on this clonotype: The junction departs from germline at one end; a sequencing error may be responsible. This chain joins TRBV5-1 and TRBJ2-1, with 9 bases fitting TRBD2. Germline assignment: CDR1 SGHRS and CDR2 YFSETQ. CDR3 size: 17 residues. Here the CDR3 DNA reads TGCGCCAGCAGCTCACCCAGAGCGGGGGGCCTCTACAATGATCAGTTCTTC. Translating it yields CASSSPRAGGLYNDQFF.

This clonotype was detected a few times. The V and J genes are TRBV4-1 and TRBJ2-7, with D perhaps TRBD2 (5 bases). V shed 3 bases and J shed 0 bases, with 18 bases lying between them. Germline CDR1 and CDR2: MGHRA and YSYEKL. CDR3 length equals 17 residues. The CDR3 sequence is CASSHSLEGDSSYEQYF. The CDR3 DNA is TGCGCCAGCAGCCACTCCCTCGAGGGCGATAGCTCCTACGAGCAGTACTTC.

This clonotype was counted only a few times. The V gene is TRBV3-1, the J gene TRBJ1-3; unclear D gene. Trimming took off 5 bases at V and 0 bases at J, with 8 bases between the two ends. CDR3 length: 14 residues. CDR1 LGHDT and CDR2 YNNKEL come from the germline V gene (reference sequence). CDR3 loop: CASSVRDSGNTIYF. The DNA of the CDR3 is TGTGCCAGCAGCGTGAGGGACTCTGGAAACACCATATATTTT.

This clonotype was counted a few times. V usage is TRBV7-2 and J usage is TRBJ2-5; TRBD2 matches 9 bases. Trimming removed 0 bases from V and 4 bases from J; junction bases left unmatched: 6. CDR3 length: 16 residues. Germline CDR1 SGHTA, CDR2 FQGNSA. The CDR3 is CASSLAISGGTETQYF. CDR3 bases: TGTGCCAGCAGCTTAGCGATTAGCGGGGGTACAGAGACCCAGTACTTC.

The chain links TRBV5-1 to TRBJ2-5; 7 bases line up with TRBD1. This CDR3 comprises 16 residues. The J segment lost 1 base and the V segment lost 7 bases, leaving 13 bases of the junction unmatched. Germline CDR1 and CDR2: SGHRS and YFSETQ. The CDR3 here is CASRHSDRVRQETQYF. The CDR3 nucleotides read TGCGCCAGCCGTCACTCTGACAGGGTCCGCCAAGAGACCCAGTACTTC.

This clonotype was seen a handful of times. This chain links TRBV3-1 with TRBJ2-1; 8 bases are shared with TRBD2. The CDR3 is 15 amino acids. Germline CDR1 reads LGHDT; CDR2 reads YNNKEL (reference sequence). The ends lost 3 bases at V and 4 bases at J; junction bases unmatched: 5. Here the CDR3 DNA reads TGTGCCAGCAGCCATCAGACTAGCGCTTACAATGAGCAGTTCTTC. Translated: CASSHQTSAYNEQFF.

The table lists this clonotype with many counts. V gene TRBV20-1 combines with J gene TRBJ2-5, with a weak D call TRBD1 (6 bases). Germline CDR1 DFQATT, CDR2 SNEGSKA (reference sequence). V shed 5 bases and J shed 2 bases, with 21 bases lying between them. The CDR3 length is 16 residues. CDR3 in DNA: TGCAGTGCTCTACCAGCCAGGGGCCACAGACAAGAGACCCAGTACTTC. Translated: CSALPARGHRQETQYF.

This clonotype occurred a few times. The chain couples TRBV7-2 to TRBJ2-2; TRBD2 matches 11 bases. The CDR3 spans 15 residues. With V trimmed by 5 bases and J by 5 bases, 4 bases remained unmatched. Germline V gene sequence: CDR1 SGHTA, CDR2 FQGNSA. CDR3 nucleotides: TGTGCCAGCAGCATGGGACTAGCGGCGACCGGGGAGCTGTTTTTT. As protein: CASSMGLAATGELFF.